This T cell receptor (beta chain) was profiled in a study of identical twins. Overall study findings and caveats: Monozygotic twins shared more out-of-frame TCR alpha than recombination models predicted.

A note on this clonotype: Its antigen is unidentified.

It was template switching that added a universal primer site, and there were unique molecular identifiers on the cDNA. TCRdb ran MiXCR on the 5' RACE reads and lists one entry per CDR3 protein. The sample includes 1.5 million to 2 million distinct CDR3 sequences, less than 35% of them seen just once. Every sampled donor was Caucasian and healthy. The CDR3 is made up of 14 amino acids. Germline assignment: CDR1 DFQATT and CDR2 SNEGSKA (reference sequence). The V and J ends lost 8 bases and 6 bases, in that order; junction bases with no gene match: 10. The sequence came from a newborn girl in good health. Material for sequencing was cord blood. The chain uses TRBV20-1 and TRBJ1-6, with TRBD1 matching over 7 bases. The CDR3 DNA reads TGCAGTACTTCCCCGGGACAGTTTAATTCACCCCTCCACTTT. Translated, it gives CSTSPGQFNSPLHF.